The clone carrying this T cell receptor beta chain appeared a single time. This specimen belongs to a study of blood T cell repertoires in COVID-19. Sequenced by immunoSEQ multiplex PCR; TCRdb stores in-frame clones only, minus some. The repertoire holds 59,000 or so clones, 75% to 90% seen once, with over 10% in the top ten. The CDR3 runs 14 residues. Germline V gene sequence: CDR1 KGHSH, CDR2 LQKENI. Trimming removed 3 bases from V and 5 bases from J, with 13 bases in between. The chain employs TRBV18 and TRBJ1-1; D is undetermined. Sequenced material: peripheral blood. This TCR was recovered from a human donor in a cohort sampled during active COVID-19. The CDR3 is CASSPPGPRTEAFF. In DNA, the CDR3 is TGTGCCAGCTCACCCCCCGGTCCGAGGACTGAAGCTTTCTTT.